This T cell receptor beta chain originates from a study of Graves' ophthalmopathy and Graves' hyperthyroidism (dated by TCRdb to between 2018 and 2020). At the level of the whole study: Peripheral blood samples were taken at the time of initial diagnosis, before any treatment was given. The study used TCR beta repertoire signatures to distinguish Graves' ophthalmopathy from Graves' hyperthyroidism and to predict progression to ophthalmopathy. In total, 135 blood samples were TCR-sequenced: some 40 ophthalmopathy, some 72 hyperthyroidism and some 17 hyperthyroidism-to-ophthalmopathy patients. A discovery set of 100 patients (around 44 ophthalmopathy, 57 stable hyperthyroidism) was enrolled to explore V-J signatures distinguishing ophthalmopathy from hyperthyroidism. The independent validation cohort included approximately 19 hyperthyroidism patients plus 17 patients who later progressed from hyperthyroidism to ophthalmopathy. In six hyperthyroidism patients, the T-cell repertoire of thyroid tissue was compared with the T-cell repertoire of blood. Following sampling, methimazole starting at 30 mg daily was administered to hyperthyroidism patients, and high-dose intravenous methylprednisolone was administered to ophthalmopathy patients. The 100 discovery patients were divided at random into training and test sets in a 7:3 ratio.

What the research found in general, with its limitations: Sample size was not statistically predetermined, and group allocation was not concealed from the investigators. In validation, the model predicted ophthalmopathy progression with nearly 71% sensitivity and 72% to 80% specificity; 12 predicted patients were CT-confirmed with GO in a median of around 6 months. Ophthalmopathy was separated from stable hyperthyroidism by the 13-signature model with around 88% sensitivity and roughly 82% specificity in cross-validation and with 80%/75% in the test set. Most of the expanded thyroid clonotypes with a frequency above 0.001 were also detected in blood, and it was suggested that the thyroid immune response may be reflected by blood repertoires.

Germline trimming amounts to 6 bases on V and 0 bases on J, with 4 as the count of junction bases outside the gene matches. For CDR1 and CDR2, the germline V gene lists SGHVS and FNYEAQ. Its CDR3 holds 15 amino acids, cysteine through phenylalanine. The CDR3 DNA has 45 bases and is translated from base 1. Ophthalmopathy patients were characterized by moderately to severely active disease, a Clinical Activity Score of at least 3, a NOSPECS grade of at least 4, and a disease duration under 3 months. Anyone with other autoimmune diseases, uncontrolled infections, pregnancy or lactation was excluded from the study. Diagnosis relied on clinical symptoms, serum thyroxine, TRAb, thyroid ultrasound and orbital computed tomography. Using Ficoll-Paque density gradient centrifugation, PBMCs were isolated from 9.5 to 10 ml of fresh peripheral blood. Total RNA was extracted using Trizol reagent, and RNA quality was checked on an Agilent 2100 Bioanalyzer.

TCR beta CDR3 regions were amplified from RNA transcripts for repertoire sequencing. HTBI primers and the Qiagen OneStep RT-PCR kit were used in a first-round RT-PCR, which was followed by a second-round multiplex PCR, size selection and purification. Libraries were sequenced on an Illumina HiSeq2000 using paired-end 100 bp reads. From the authors' description of their analysis: SOAPnuke was used for read processing, and reads with adapters, uncalled bases, a mean Phred below 15, or no exact constant-primer or identifier match were discarded. COPE v1.2.5 was used to merge the high-quality paired reads. Clonotypes were defined as unique nucleotide sequences and were aligned to IMGT TRB V, D and J references using MiTCR v1.1. Analysis was restricted to V-J combinations with a frequency above 0.0001, which covered roughly 99% of repertoires. For each V-J combination, a TCR clonal expansion and chaos score was defined as the ratio of F50 clonal expansion to chaos observed in the TCRdist matrix. Welch's t-statistics and random forest were used to reduce features to more than ten V-J combinations, which were fed into a naive Bayes classifier. The Morisita-Horn index was used to measure how similar the thyroid and blood repertoires were. The public reads were reanalyzed by TCRdb: fastp trimming at Q25, MiXCR alignment, in-frame beta chains only. Records with the same CDR3 protein are collapsed into one entry carrying the most frequent genes and DNA. Clone size and V and J calls follow TCRdb, not the original study. This sample is represented by 350,000 to 450,000 distinct CDR3 sequences; 18% of them were singletons. Clones ranked in the top ten supply roughly 1.5% of the sample.

This clonotype was counted ten times or more. Its cognate antigen has yet to be identified. No base quality information exists; no much larger clone differs at one position. Material: peripheral blood. The rearrangement combines TRBV7-6 with TRBJ2-2; 7 bases in the junction line up with TRBD1. This receptor was obtained from a woman aged 18-35 years with Graves' ophthalmopathy. Donor details come from another sample of the same person, matched by shared clones. The sequenced DNA: TGTGCCAGCAGTTTACAGGGGCCGAACACCGGGGAGCTGTTTTTT. Translation gives CASSLQGPNTGELFF.